Described below is a single TCR beta chain sequence and its context. The target antigen is unknown. TCRdb independently ran MiXCR on the 5' RACE reads; one entry per CDR3 protein. The profile shows about 430,000 distinct CDR3 sequences, less than 25% of them singletons. The sample originates from a study of T-cell memory formation after mild COVID-19. Overall study context: The two donors had largely donor-specific TCR clusters.

CDR3 length: 13 residues. Trimming took 3 bases from V and 4 from J; bases not matched to a gene: 2. CDR1 and CDR2 (germline): SQVTM, ANQGSEA. General study results and limits: Those CD4+ clones that contracted were mainly in CM and EM (CD8+ ones in EMRA). Pre-infection memory harbored some responding clones, suggesting cross-reactive memory joined. While clones contracting from day 15 to 85 were balanced between CD4 and CD8, later expanders leaned CD4+.

Sequencing was carried out using PBMCs or a T cell subset sorted from them (not recorded which). V and J are TRBV29-1 and TRBJ2-4, with 8 bases lining up with TRBD1. This sequence was found in an adult woman who had mild COVID-19 (a few samples of this study predate the infection). Cell type and time point are not known. As DNA, the CDR3 is TGCAGCGTTGAGGACAGGGTAAAAAACATTCAGTACTTC. Translating it yields CSVEDRVKNIQYF.